These T cell receptor beta chains were read from a single sample in a study of cytomegalovirus exposure and HLA in healthy donors. Data came from immunoSEQ multiplex PCR; TCRdb stores just in-frame clones and leaves some out. Of 85,000 to 100,000 clones listed, roughly 83% were seen once; the top ten hold about 3.1%. The sequencing input was PBMCs. Receptor source: a male donor in good health and CMV-seropositive. The CDR3 runs from the conserved cysteine through the conserved F or W. Each record gives: D gene, clone size, V gene, J gene, CDR3 DNA, CDR3 protein. The D gene is left open where the match is weak. For some rows the clone size is stated as once, few or many, or as a class when expanded; others skip it.

>TRBD2|few|TRBV5-1|TRBJ2-1
TGCGCCAGCAGCCTTTCAAAACTCGGACTAGCGGAATACAATGAGCAGTTCTTC
CASSLSKLGLAEYNEQFF
>TRBD2|NA|TRBV30|TRBJ2-7
TGTGCCTGGAGATTAGCGGGGGGCCGACCCTACGAGCAGTACTTC
CAWRLAGGRPYEQYF
>NA|NA|TRBV5-6|TRBJ2-2
TGTGCCAGCAGCTTGGGTAGGGGGGGGCTCCGGGAGCTGTTTTTT
CASSLGRGGLRELFF
>NA|NA|TRBV6-5|TRBJ1-1
TGTGCCAGCAGTTACTCAGCGAACACTGAAGCTTTCTTT
CASSYSANTEAFF
>NA|NA|TRBV27|TRBJ2-1
TGTGCCAGCAGCCCGACAGGTTGGTCCTACAATGAGCAGTTCTTC
CASSPTGWSYNEQFF
>NA|NA|TRBV7-2|TRBJ2-3
TGTGCCAGCAGTTACCTTCAGATGGATACGCAGTATTTT
CASSYLQMDTQYF
>TRBD1|few|TRBV5-4|TRBJ1-3
TGTGCCAGCAGACCCGGACAGGGAACTGGAAACACCATATATTTT
CASRPGQGTGNTIYF
>TRBD1|few|TRBV30|TRBJ1-1
TGTGCCTCACAGGGGGGGACTGAAGCTTTCTTT
CASQGGTEAFF
>TRBD1|NA|TRBV6-5|TRBJ2-7
TGTGCCAGCAGTTACTCCGTGACAGGGGCTTACGAGCAGTACTTC
CASSYSVTGAYEQYF
>TRBD1|NA|TRBV9|TRBJ1-1
TGTGCCAGCAGCTCCTCCCCGGGACAGGGGAATACTGAAGCTTTCTTT
CASSSSPGQGNTEAFF
>NA|NA|TRBV25-1|TRBJ2-1
TGTGCCAGCAGTGGCCTCACAGGGCTTGAGCAGTTCTTC
CASSGLTGLEQFF
>TRBD1|few|TRBV29-1|TRBJ1-1
TGCAGCGTTGAAGGGGGACAGCCGAACACTGAAGCTTTCTTT
CSVEGGQPNTEAFF
>NA|NA|TRBV18|TRBJ2-5
TGTGCCAGCTCACAGGATCAAGACAGGGAGGTGACCCAGTACTTC
CASSQDQDREVTQYF
>TRBD1|NA|TRBV27|TRBJ2-5
TGTGCCAGCAGTGCCGGACAGGGGGTTTTTGAGACCCAGTACTTC
CASSAGQGVFETQYF
>NA|NA|TRBV11-2|TRBJ1-1
TGTGCCAGCAGCTTAGAAGGGGTTTCGGCTGAAGCTTTCTTT
CASSLEGVSAEAFF
>NA|NA|TRBV9|TRBJ1-5
TGTGCCAGCAGCGTGGGAGAAATTAGCAATCAGCCCCAGCATTTT
CASSVGEISNQPQHF
>NA|NA|TRBV15|TRBJ1-5
TGTGCCACCAGCCCTCTTAGCGGGGGCAATCAGCCCCAGCATTTT
CATSPLSGGNQPQHF
>NA|NA|TRBV5-6|TRBJ2-3
TGTGCCAGCAGCTCGCGTGTCACGCAGTATTTT
CASSSRVTQYF
>NA|NA|TRBV12-5|TRBJ2-2
TGTGCTAGTGGCCTCGGGACTTTGAACACCGGGGAGCTGTTTTTT
CASGLGTLNTGELFF
>TRBD2|NA|TRBV13|TRBJ2-3
TGTGCCAGCAGCTCGGGACTAGCGGACACAGATACGCAGTATTTT
CASSSGLADTDTQYF
>TRBD1|NA|TRBV10-2|TRBJ1-5
TGCGCCAGCAAGGGACAGAGCAATCAGCCCCAGCATTTT
CASKGQSNQPQHF
>TRBD1|NA|TRBV5-1|TRBJ1-4
TGCGCCAGCAGCTTCTCCGGGACAGAGAATGAAAAACTGTTTTTT
CASSFSGTENEKLFF
>NA|NA|TRBV4-1|TRBJ1-1
TGCGCCAGCAGCCAAGACGTTGGAGTGAACACTGAAGCTTTCTTT
CASSQDVGVNTEAFF
>NA|NA|TRBV27|TRBJ1-4
TGTGCCAGCAGCCCCCAACAGGGTTATATCAATGAAAAACTGTTTTTT
CASSPQQGYINEKLFF
>NA|NA|TRBV7-9|TRBJ1-4
TGTGCCAGCAGCTTGGTAGGAGGAGCCGAAAAACTGTTTTTT
CASSLVGGAEKLFF
>NA|NA|TRBV30|TRBJ1-4
TGTGCCTGGAGTGTACAAGGAGGTTACGGTGAAAAACTGTTTTTT
CAWSVQGGYGEKLFF
>TRBD1|NA|TRBV4-1|TRBJ1-4
TGCGCCAGCAGCCAAGTTATTCGGACAGGGAGGGAAGTACGGGAAAAACTGTTTTTT
CASSQVIRTGREVREKLFF
>NA|NA|TRBV4-1|TRBJ1-5
TGCGCCAGCAGCCAAGTAACGGGAGTCAATCAGCCCCAGCATTTT
CASSQVTGVNQPQHF
>NA|few|TRBV30|TRBJ1-2
TGTGCCTGGAGGCGGGATACGGGGAACTATGGCTACACCTTC
CAWRRDTGNYGYTF
>NA|NA|TRBV27|TRBJ1-5
TGTGCCAGCAGTGCCTCAGGGGTGGTTCAGCCCCAGCATTTT
CASSASGVVQPQHF
>NA|NA|TRBV5-6|TRBJ1-1
TGTGCCAGCAGCTTGGGACACCTGAACACTGAAGCTTTCTTT
CASSLGHLNTEAFF
>TRBD2|once|TRBV5-1|TRBJ2-3
TGCGCCAGCAGCATCCGGGGGGGTGGCACAGATACGCAGTATTTT
CASSIRGGGTDTQYF
>TRBD2|NA|TRBV6-5|TRBJ2-7
TGTGCCAGCAGCTCGGGACTAGCGGAGCAGTACTTC
CASSSGLAEQYF
>NA|NA|TRBV6-6|TRBJ1-1
TGTGCCAGCACCGACCCCCCAGGGTGCGCTTTCTTT
CASTDPPGCAFF
>TRBD2|NA|TRBV5-1|TRBJ2-3
TGCGCCAGCAGCTTGGATGTTAGCGGGAGCACAGATACGCAGTATTTT
CASSLDVSGSTDTQYF
>NA|NA|TRBV5-1|TRBJ1-1
TGCGCCAGCAGCTTGCCACAGTGGAACACTGAAGCTTTCTTT
CASSLPQWNTEAFF
>NA|NA|TRBV7-6|TRBJ2-1
TGTGCCAGCAGCTCGAGGGGGGGCCTCCACAATGAGCAGTTCTTC
CASSSRGGLHNEQFF
>NA|NA|TRBV7-2|TRBJ1-6
TGTGCCAGCAGCTTAGTCGGGGGGCAGATTTCACCCCTCCACTTT
CASSLVGGQISPLHF
>TRBD1|NA|TRBV11-2|TRBJ1-1
TGTGCCAGCAGCTCGTCAGGGGGCCGGGGTGAAGCTTTCTTT
CASSSSGGRGEAFF
>TRBD1|few|TRBV29-1|TRBJ1-4
TGCAGCGTTTTTACAGGGGATAATGAAAAACTGTTTTTT
CSVFTGDNEKLFF
>TRBD1|NA|TRBV30|TRBJ1-4
TGTGCCTGGAGCGTACCGGGACAGGGATGGGAAAAACTGTTTTTT
CAWSVPGQGWEKLFF